Listed below are T cell receptor beta chains from one sample, sequenced in a study of blood T cells in healthy people across ages. TCRdb recomputed calls from the 5' RACE reads with MiXCR, one row per CDR3 protein. The top ten hold over 2% of the sample, which has about 1.8 million distinct CDR3 sequences, about 49% seen once. Material for sequencing was blood. These receptors were collected from a woman between 35 and 50 years old in good health. CDR3s include the opening cysteine and the closing phenylalanine or tryptophan. A D gene is named only where the DNA matches it firmly. Clone sizes are given selectively: once, few, many, or a class where the clone is expanded.

>.|TRBV6-2/TRBV6-3|TRBJ2-1|.
CASSFQVDWRGNNEQFF
TGTGCCAGCAGTTTCCAAGTAGACTGGCGGGGTAACAATGAGCAGTTCTTC
>.|TRBV28|TRBJ2-6|many
CASSLSGAGANVLTF
TGTGCCAGCAGTTTATCCGGGGCTGGGGCCAACGTCCTGACTTTC
>.|TRBV9|TRBJ2-4|.
CASSDQKNIQYF
TGTGCCAGCAGCGACCAGAAAAACATTCAGTACTTC
>TRBD1|TRBV7-2|TRBJ2-1|.
CASTRGQGKGNEQFF
TGTGCCAGCACCCGGGGACAGGGAAAGGGCAATGAGCAGTTCTTC
>.|TRBV9|TRBJ1-4|.
CASSTRGLSPEKLFF
TGTGCCAGCAGCACCCGAGGTCTATCTCCTGAAAAACTGTTTTTT
>.|TRBV5-1|TRBJ1-2|.
CASSLGGDRYTYGYTF
TGCGCCAGCAGCTTGGGAGGTGACAGATATACCTATGGCTACACCTTC
>.|TRBV6-6|TRBJ2-6|.
CASSFQLGSPANVLTF
TGTGCCAGCAGTTTCCAGTTAGGATCACCGGCCAACGTCCTGACTTTC
>TRBD2|TRBV20-1|TRBJ2-1|few
CSARDSQRGPLNEQFF
TGCAGTGCTAGAGATAGCCAGCGGGGGCCCCTCAATGAGCAGTTCTTC
>.|TRBV24-1|TRBJ1-5|.
CATSEPAPSAQHF
TGTGCCACCAGTGAACCGGCCCCTTCAGCCCAGCATTTT
>.|TRBV11-2|TRBJ2-3|.
CASRRDPGVADTQYF
TGTGCCAGCAGGCGGGACCCAGGGGTCGCAGATACGCAGTATTTT
>TRBD2|TRBV11-2|TRBJ2-1|.
CASSLDRLSGNYNEQFF
TGTGCCAGCAGCTTAGATCGGCTTAGCGGGAATTACAATGAGCAGTTCTTC
>.|TRBV20-1|TRBJ2-2|.
CSAPKRGGAKDTGELFF
TGCAGTGCGCCAAAGAGGGGGGGCGCGAAGGACACCGGGGAGCTGTTTTTT
>TRBD1|TRBV5-5|TRBJ2-7|.
CASSGAGTGIYEQYF
TGTGCCAGCAGCGGAGCCGGGACAGGGATTTACGAGCAGTACTTC
>.|TRBV2|TRBJ2-7|many
CASSGSYEQYF
TGTGCCAGCAGTGGATCCTACGAGCAGTACTTC
>.|TRBV5-1|TRBJ1-2|.
CASSFVSGNYGYTF
TGCGCCAGCAGCTTCGTCTCAGGGAACTATGGCTACACCTTC
>.|TRBV16|TRBJ2-7|few
CASSQHSSYEQYF
TGTGCCAGCAGCCAACACAGTTCCTACGAGCAGTACTTC
>TRBD2|TRBV6-2/TRBV6-3|TRBJ2-1|.
CATNSGGTSHEQFF
TGTGCCACTAATAGCGGGGGAACCTCTCATGAGCAGTTCTTC
>TRBD2|TRBV29-1|TRBJ2-7|.
CSASTGTSNNEQYF
TGCAGCGCATCAACCGGGACTAGCAACAATGAGCAGTACTTC
>.|TRBV6-5|TRBJ2-1|many
CASSTNEQFF
TGTGCCAGCAGTACCAATGAGCAGTTCTTC
>.|TRBV28|TRBJ2-5|many
CASSLLRVETQYF
TGTGCCAGCAGTTTATTGAGAGTGGAGACCCAGTACTTC
>.|TRBV9|TRBJ2-7|.
CASSGAPAGFIYEQYF
TGTGCCAGCAGCGGCGCTCCGGCCGGGTTCATTTACGAGCAGTACTTC
>TRBD2|TRBV7-2|TRBJ2-5|.
CASRVGVSGGQETQYF
TGTGCCAGCAGAGTTGGTGTTAGCGGGGGGCAAGAGACCCAGTACTTC
>TRBD2|TRBV6-5|TRBJ2-1|few
CASSWLLAGGRNEQFF
TGTGCCAGCAGTTGGCTTCTAGCGGGGGGGCGTAATGAGCAGTTCTTC
>.|TRBV4-3|TRBJ2-3|many
CASSQVEGSTDTQYF
TGCGCCAGCAGCCAAGTTGAGGGTTCCACAGATACGCAGTATTTT
>TRBD1|TRBV6-5|TRBJ1-4|.
CASSYGGTGLKEKLFF
TGTGCCAGCAGTTACGGGGGGACAGGGTTAAAAGAAAAACTGTTTTTT
>.|TRBV12-3/TRBV12-4|TRBJ2-3|few
CASNPGIRTDTQYF
TGTGCCAGCAACCCAGGGATAAGAACAGATACGCAGTATTTT
>.|TRBV28|TRBJ1-6|.
CASNPGDSPLHF
TGTGCCAGCAATCCGGGTGATTCACCCCTCCACTTT
>TRBD1|TRBV9|TRBJ1-2|.
CASSGIKQGAAYGYTF
TGTGCCAGCAGCGGGATCAAACAGGGGGCAGCCTATGGCTACACCTTC
>.|TRBV27|TRBJ2-7|.
CASSLLGPSSYEQYF
TGTGCCAGCAGTTTACTCGGTCCGAGCTCCTACGAGCAGTACTTC
>.|TRBV9|TRBJ1-4|.
CASSVGPGNEKLFF
TGTGCCAGCAGTGTCGGACCCGGGAATGAAAAACTGTTTTTT
>.|TRBV6-5|TRBJ2-3|.
CASSSFQGGGTDTQYF
TGTGCCAGCAGTTCCTTTCAGGGGGGCGGTACAGATACGCAGTATTTT
>.|TRBV2|TRBJ2-1|.
CASSASGALYNEQFF
TGTGCCAGCAGTGCATCAGGGGCCCTCTACAATGAGCAGTTCTTC
>.|TRBV6-2/TRBV6-3|TRBJ2-6|once
CASSYVSGSGANVPTF
TGTGCCAGCAGTTATGTTAGCGGCTCTGGGGCCAACGTCCCGACTTTC
>.|TRBV27|TRBJ2-1|.
CASSSPRGARNEQFF
TGTGCCAGCAGTTCCCCCCGGGGGGCGCGCAATGAGCAGTTCTTC
>.|TRBV6-2/TRBV6-3|TRBJ2-3|many
CASGFTDTQYF
TGTGCCAGCGGTTTCACAGATACGCAGTATTTT
>TRBD1|TRBV4-3|TRBJ1-2|few
CASRTGTGSSYGYTF
TGCGCTAGTCGAACCGGGACAGGTAGCTCCTATGGCTACACCTTC
>.|TRBV4-2|TRBJ2-3|few
CASSQDGGGDTQYF
TGTGCCAGCAGCCAAGATGGGGGCGGAGATACGCAGTATTTT
>.|TRBV12-3/TRBV12-4|TRBJ2-5|few
CASRYREGGQETQYF
TGTGCCAGCAGATACAGGGAAGGGGGTCAAGAGACCCAGTACTTC
>.|TRBV15|TRBJ1-5|.
CATSAGGSQPQHF
TGTGCCACCAGCGCCGGGGGTAGTCAGCCCCAGCATTTT
>.|TRBV20-1|TRBJ1-1|.
CSASHRVDTEAFF
TGCAGTGCTTCGCACCGGGTCGACACTGAAGCTTTCTTT
>.|TRBV6-2/TRBV6-3|TRBJ2-7|many
CASSYDYEQYF
TGTGCCAGCAGTTACGATTACGAGCAGTACTTC
>.|TRBV7-2|TRBJ2-3|.
CASSPPPLTDTRYF
TGTGCCAGCAGCCCTCCCCCGTTGACAGATACGCGGTATTTT
>.|TRBV25-1|TRBJ2-7|few
CANNWDRDYEQYF
TGTGCCAACAATTGGGACCGCGACTACGAGCAGTACTTC
>.|TRBV7-9|TRBJ1-4|.
CASRRVDGGAEKLFF
TGTGCCAGCAGGAGGGTTGATGGGGGTGCGGAAAAACTGTTTTTT
>.|TRBV7-9|TRBJ1-4|.
CASSLPGTSNEKLFF
TGTGCCAGCAGCTTGCCCGGGACATCTAATGAAAAACTGTTTTTT
>.|TRBV7-2|TRBJ2-7|.
CASSPGGGNYEQYF
TGTGCCAGCAGCCCTGGTGGGGGCAACTACGAGCAGTACTTC
>TRBD1|TRBV10-3|TRBJ2-1|few
CAISESGTGSEQFF
TGTGCCATCAGTGAGTCCGGGACAGGGTCTGAGCAGTTCTTC
>.|TRBV7-9|TRBJ2-6|few
CASRTWSTGPGANVLTF
TGTGCCAGCAGGACCTGGTCCACGGGGCCTGGGGCCAACGTCCTGACTTTC
>.|TRBV7-9|TRBJ1-5|.
CASSLVGLPQHF
TGTGCCAGCAGCTTAGTAGGTCTACCCCAGCATTTT
>.|TRBV28|TRBJ1-4|.
CASYGGTNEKLFF
TGTGCCAGCTACGGAGGAACTAATGAAAAACTGTTTTTT
>.|TRBV20-1|TRBJ1-6|.
CSARDKGLTYNSPLHF
TGCAGTGCTAGAGATAAAGGACTGACTTATAATTCACCCCTCCACTTT
>TRBD2|TRBV6-5|TRBJ2-6|.
CATKTSGGVLTF
TGTGCCACCAAGACTAGCGGGGGCGTCCTGACTTTC
>.|TRBV29-1|TRBJ2-7|.
CSVDREQGNEQYF
TGCAGCGTAGACCGTGAGCAGGGCAATGAGCAGTACTTC
>.|TRBV12-3/TRBV12-4|TRBJ2-7|many
CASSLGGPSYEQYF
TGTGCCAGCAGCTTAGGGGGGCCTTCCTACGAGCAGTACTTC